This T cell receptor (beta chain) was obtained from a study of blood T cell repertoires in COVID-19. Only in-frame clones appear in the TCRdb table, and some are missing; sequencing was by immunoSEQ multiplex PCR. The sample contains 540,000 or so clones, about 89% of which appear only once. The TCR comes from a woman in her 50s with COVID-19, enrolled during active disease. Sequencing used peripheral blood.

The CDR3 here is CASSLVSGASSGNTIYF. DNA for the CDR3: TGTGCCAGCAGCTTAGTTTCAGGGGCGTCCAGTGGAAACACCATATATTTT. The V gene is TRBV7-8, the J gene TRBJ1-3, with D maybe TRBD1 (6 bases). Per the germline V gene, CDR1 is SGHVS and CDR2 is FQNEAQ. The CDR3 covers 17 residues. Trimming shortened V by 1 base and J by 3 bases, and 16 bases separated the two germline ends.